The T cell receptor beta chain described here comes from a study of T cells in Graves' hyperthyroidism and ophthalmopathy. Broader study findings: Most thyroid-expanded clonotypes above 0.001 were also found in blood. Median prediction lead before ophthalmopathy onset was about 6.3 months with the model.

Amplification of TCR beta CDR3 regions used RNA as the template. RT-PCR in the first round (using the HTBI primer set) targeted the TCR CDR3. Each CDR3 protein gets one entry after TCRdb re-called the multiplex PCR reads with MiXCR. Among hundreds of thousands of distinct CDR3 sequences listed, about 25% were seen once. In its sample, this clonotype was seen many times. Its antigen is undetermined. Newly diagnosed patients aged 18 to 65 had hyperthyroidism of under 2 months' duration. Criteria for exclusion of patients were uncontrolled infection, other autoimmune disease, pregnancy or lactation. The sample comprised blood. The sequence derives from a man between 35 and 55 years old with Graves' hyperthyroidism that later progressed to Graves' ophthalmopathy.

The DNA of the CDR3 is TGTGCCTGGACCACAGAAAACATTCAGTACTTC. Its protein product is CAWTTENIQYF. The chain uses TRBV30 and TRBJ2-4; the D is unclear. With 4 bases removed from V and 5 bases from J, the gap between germline ends came to 6 bases. Germline CDR1 reads GTSNPN; CDR2 reads SVGIG (reference sequence). The CDR3 is 11 residues long.